The 15 T cell receptor beta chains below were found in one sample sequenced in a study of T cell repertoires in cytomegalovirus infection. Antigen specificity for these receptors is unknown. MiXCR, run by TCRdb on the reads, gives a single entry per CDR3 protein. The sample records 570,000 or so distinct CDR3 sequences, 40% being singletons. Sequencing was performed on cultured PBMCs, taken from culture after CMV antigen stimulation. Every receptor here comes from a human donor in good health (CMV status not recorded). Some clones in this sample may be carry-over from other donors' samples.

V gene TRBV6-1 combines with J gene TRBJ1-1, with D maybe TRBD1 (5 bases). CDR1 is MNHNS, CDR2 SASEGT, per germline. The CDR3 runs 19 residues. The germline V and J ends were trimmed by 0 bases and 1 base, with 21 bases remaining between them. CDR3 DNA sequence: TGTGCCAGCAGTGAAGCGCTTCGGGGCTACGGGCTATCGAACACTGAAGCTTTCTTT. Translated, it gives CASSEALRGYGLSNTEAFF.

V usage is TRBV4-2 and J usage is TRBJ2-3; 7 bases align to TRBD2. J was trimmed by 6 bases and V by 3 bases; bases with no gene match: 3. Germline CDR1 and CDR2: LGHNA and YNFKEQ. CDR3 length: 13 residues. This CDR3 reads CASSQRLADTQYF. The CDR3 nucleotides read TGTGCCAGCAGCCAGAGACTAGCCGATACGCAGTATTTT.

Note on this clonotype: At one of its ends the junction is not consistent with the germline gene, which may arise from a read error. This chain joins TRBV4-1 and TRBJ2-5; maybe TRBD2 (6 bases). This CDR3 spans 13 amino acids. CDR1 and CDR2 (germline): MGHRA, YSYEKL. Here the CDR3 DNA reads TGTGCCAGCAGCCAAGGGCTGGGGGGGACCCAGTACTTC. Its protein product is CASSQGLGGTQYF.

The V gene is TRBV7-2, the J gene TRBJ2-1; D is possibly TRBD2 (6 bases). CDR3 length: 15 amino acids. The V end lost 3 bases, the J end lost 1 base, and 10 bases lay between the germline ends. CDR1 is SGHTA and CDR2 is FQGNSA in the germline V gene. In DNA form, the CDR3 reads TGTGCCAGCAGCTTCAAGGCGGGATCCTACAATGAGCAGTTCTTC. Translating it yields CASSFKAGSYNEQFF.

CDR3 DNA sequence: TGTGCCAGCAGCTCCAGCGGGAGTTGGTCCTACGAGCAGTACTTC. It is translated as CASSSSGSWSYEQYF. The V and J genes are TRBV7-9 and TRBJ2-7, with 8 bases that match TRBD2. The CDR3 has 15 amino acids. Germline V gene lookup returns CDR1 SEHNR and CDR2 FQNEAQ (reference sequence). V shed 4 bases, J shed 1 base, and the junction held 6 bases outside the gene matches.

This clonotype has just a few counts. The chain has TRBV10-3 and TRBJ1-1; D not certain. The CDR3 loop spans 13 amino acids. Per germline, CDR1 ENHRY and CDR2 SYGVKD. V lost 10 bases and J 4 bases, leaving 16 bases between the germline ends. The CDR3 spells CATARADGTEAFF. As DNA, the CDR3 is TGTGCCACGGCGAGGGCAGACGGCACTGAAGCTTTCTTT.

This chain joins TRBV7-2 and TRBJ2-1, with 12 bases lining up with TRBD2. Germline V gene lookup returns CDR1 SGHTA and CDR2 FQGNSA. The CDR3 consists of 17 residues. V trimming: 5 bases; J trimming: 8 bases; junction bases outside the gene matches: 13. CDR3 DNA: TGTGCCAGCAGCCCGACTAGCGGGAGAGGTTTCGGGGATGAGCAGTTCTTC. It translates to CASSPTSGRGFGDEQFF. Using reference TRBV7-2 and TRBJ2-1 for the parts outside the CDR3, the full variable domain is GAGVSQSPSNKVTEKGKDVELRCDPISGHTALYWYRQSLGQGLEFLIYFQGNSAPDKSGLPSDRFSAERTGGSVSTLTIQRTQQEDSAVYLCASSPTSGRGFGDEQFFGPGTRLTVL.

The chain recombines TRBV5-1 with TRBJ2-1, with TRBD1 matching over 7 bases. CDR3 length: 16 amino acids. Germline values: CDR1 SGHRS, CDR2 YFSETQ. Germline trimming cut 4 bases from V and 4 bases from J; bases unmatched to any gene: 11. The CDR3 bases are TGCGCCAGCAGCGACGGCAGGGGGTTGGGATACAATGAGCAGTTCTTC. Its protein is CASSDGRGLGYNEQFF.

The rearrangement joins TRBV20-1 to TRBJ1-5, with D tentatively TRBD1 (6 bases). V was trimmed by 5 bases and J by 0 bases, leaving 23 bases between them. Germline values: CDR1 DFQATT, CDR2 SNEGSKA (reference sequence). The CDR3 consists of 18 residues. The chain's CDR3 is CSALKSRDTIYSNQPQHF. DNA of the CDR3: TGCAGTGCTTTAAAAAGTCGGGACACCATCTATAGCAATCAGCCCCAGCATTTT.

V gene TRBV10-3 combines with J gene TRBJ2-3; no firm D call. Trimming took 11 bases from V and 3 from J, leaving 9 bases between them. Germline CDR1 reads ENHRY; CDR2 reads SYGVKD. The CDR3 has 11 residues. CDR3 DNA sequence: TGTGCCGGCGCTAGTACAGATACGCAGTATTTT. This encodes CAGASTDTQYF.

V usage is TRBV7-2 and J usage is TRBJ2-3; D unclear. V lost 10 bases and J lost 4, with 21 bases in between. Germline V CDR1 and CDR2: SGHTA, FQGNSA. This CDR3 has 15 residues. Here the CDR3 reads CATAQTPLVADTQYF. The CDR3 nucleotides are TGTGCCACCGCTCAAACCCCGTTGGTGGCAGATACGCAGTATTTT.

This clonotype was seen a few times. The V call is TRBV27, the J call TRBJ1-1, with 7 bases identical to TRBD1. The CDR3 spans 13 residues. V trimming: 5 bases; J trimming: 7 bases; junction bases outside the gene matches: 7. Germline V CDR1 and CDR2: MNHEY, SMNVEV (reference sequence). CDR3 nucleotides: TGTGCCAGCAGTCGAGGGGGCTACCTTGAAGCTTTCTTT. It is translated as CASSRGGYLEAFF.

The chain uses TRBV7-9 and TRBJ2-1, with 8 positions matching TRBD1. Trimming cost V 5 bases and J 8 bases; bases outside gene matches: 5. The germline V gene encodes CDR1 SEHNR and CDR2 FQNEAQ (reference sequence). This CDR3 contains 13 residues. CDR3 sequence reads: CASSADRVHEQFF. CDR3 sequence (DNA): TGTGCCAGCAGCGCGGACAGGGTCCATGAGCAGTTCTTC.

This chain uses TRBV4-3 with TRBJ1-3; D is unresolved. The germline V and J ends were trimmed by 0 bases and 1 base, with 1 base remaining between them. Germline V gives CDR1 LGHNA, CDR2 YSLEER. This CDR3 comprises 13 residues. The CDR3 sequence is CASSQESGNTIYF. For the CDR3, the DNA is TGCGCCAGCAGCCAAGAATCTGGAAACACCATATATTTT.

The gene calls are TRBV29-1 and TRBJ1-2, with D unresolved. CDR3 size: 13 residues. The V end lost 5 bases, the J end lost 5 bases, and 15 bases lay between the germline ends. Germline CDR1 SQVTM, CDR2 ANQGSEA. The CDR3 nucleotides are TGCAGCGTTCCCGCCGCAGTGAATTATGGCTACACCTTC. Protein product: CSVPAAVNYGYTF.